This T cell receptor beta chain was profiled in a study of human T cells and chemical hapten exposure. On the study more broadly: Among samples, TCR yields varied mainly because of small differences in pooled library volume.

As for time point: patch test 2, 6 weeks after DPC sensitization. Treatment meaning: therapeutic diphenylcyclopropenone sensitization with weekly scalp DPC. Germline lookup yields CDR1 MNHNY and CDR2 SVGAGI (reference sequence). Trimming stripped 5 bases from V and 0 bases from J, with 11 bases between. The CDR3 loop spans 15 amino acids. As handled by the study authors: Per sample, the median was about 88,000 TCRs, with values from roughly 25,000 to 750,000. TCRdb used MiXCR to reprocess the RACE reads, holding one entry per CDR3 protein. In this record, the V and J calls reflect TCRdb's handling and not the investigators' own analysis. The sample lists a few hundred thousand distinct CDR3 sequences; about 6.9% were seen once. General study results and limits: Alopecia in the donors means their immune response may deviate from healthy people's.

This clonotype was detected a few times. Its specificity is unknown. This specimen was whole blood, taken in connection with sensitization to the hapten diphenylcyclopropenone (DPC). The receptor comes from a woman aged 18 to 35 with alopecia areata. Some clones in this sample may be carry-over from other donors' samples. This sequence joins TRBV6-6 and TRBJ1-5; possibly TRBD1 for D (6 bases). CDR3 bases: TGTGCCAGCAGTAGGGGGGTTGATAGCAATCAGCCCCAGCATTTT. Protein sequence: CASSRGVDSNQPQHF.